Shown below are 29 T cell receptor beta chains from a single sample sequenced in a study of T cell responses to AZD1222 COVID-19 vaccine. TCRdb keeps only in-frame clones here, not all; method: immunoSEQ multiplex PCR. The sample comprises 150,000 to 180,000 clones, 90% of which are singletons, and 18% rests with the top ten. The material was peripheral blood, obtained on day 0 of AZD1222 vaccination. The source of these receptors is an adult in good health.

The chain combines TRBV7-3 with TRBJ2-3; 9 nucleotides align to TRBD2. Germline CDR1 SGHTA, CDR2 FQGTGA. CDR3 size: 12 residues. The junction had 7 bases not matched to a gene; V was cut back by 3 bases and J by 15 bases. For the CDR3, the DNA is TGTGCCAGCAGCTTGGGACTAGCTGGGCCTTATTTT. Protein product: CASSLGLAGPYF.

The genes are TRBV13 and TRBJ1-6; no clear D. The CDR3 consists of 13 residues. Germline CDR1 reads PRHDT; CDR2 reads FYEKMQ (reference sequence). V lost 0 bases and J 6 bases, leaving 3 bases between the germline ends. The CDR3 reads CASSLGLNSPLHF. The CDR3 nucleotides read TGTGCCAGCAGCTTAGGGCTTAATTCACCCCTCCACTTT.

The genes are TRBV30 and TRBJ2-7; 9 bases are shared with TRBD2. The J segment lost 4 bases and the V segment lost 3 bases, leaving 4 bases of the junction unmatched. CDR1 is GTSNPN, CDR2 SVGIG, per germline (reference sequence). The CDR3 is made up of 13 amino acids. CDR3 protein: CAWSLAGTYEQYF. The CDR3 bases are TGTGCCTGGAGCCTAGCGGGGACTTACGAGCAGTACTTC.

The V call is TRBV15, the J call TRBJ2-1; no reliable D call. Germline assignment: CDR1 LNHNV and CDR2 YYDKDF (reference sequence). CDR3 size: 12 residues. V was cut by 6 bases and J by 6 bases, with 9 bases left in between. The DNA of the CDR3 is TGTGCCACCAGACTTGTAGGCAATGAGCAGTTCTTC. Translating gives CATRLVGNEQFF.

J is TRBJ1-2 and V is TRBV5-1; 10 positions match TRBD1. The junction had 5 bases not matched to a gene; V was cut back by 1 base and J by 2 bases. The CDR3 covers 16 residues. Germline CDR1 and CDR2: SGHRS and YFSETQ. The CDR3: CASSLIGQGENYGYTF. The DNA of the CDR3 is TGCGCCAGCAGCTTGATTGGACAGGGGGAGAACTATGGCTACACCTTC.

The J gene is TRBJ1-1, the V gene TRBV11-2; maybe TRBD1 (5 bases). Trimming removed 5 bases at V and 1 base at J, with 11 bases between. Germline loops: CDR1 SGHAT, CDR2 FQNNGV. The CDR3 contains 14 residues. CDR3 sequence reads: CASSVQVANTEAFF. The DNA for the CDR3 is TGTGCCAGCAGCGTACAGGTCGCGAACACTGAAGCTTTCTTT.

This clone was picked up a small number of times. This chain connects TRBV7-8 to TRBJ1-2; TRBD1 matches at 8 bases. J was trimmed by 5 bases and V by 6 bases; bases with no gene match: 14. Germline CDR1 is SGHVS and CDR2 is FQNEAQ. CDR3 length equals 16 residues. CDR3 in amino acids: CASSYGTGLGPYGYTF. Written as DNA, the CDR3 is TGTGCCAGCAGTTACGGGACAGGACTGGGCCCATATGGCTACACCTTC.

V gene TRBV18 combines with J gene TRBJ2-7; 7 positions match TRBD1. V shed 6 bases and J 5 bases; nucleotides not matched to a gene: 10. This CDR3 has 14 residues. Germline loops: CDR1 KGHSH, CDR2 LQKENI. CDR3 sequence: CASSHNRQGNEQYF. The CDR3 coding sequence is TGTGCCAGCTCCCATAACCGACAGGGCAACGAGCAGTACTTC.

CDR3 DNA sequence: TGTGCCAGCCGCCCCTTAGCGGGGGCCGACACCGGGGAGCTGTTTTTT. Amino acid sequence: CASRPLAGADTGELFF. The J gene is TRBJ2-2, the V gene TRBV7-6; TRBD2 aligns across 9 bases. Germline CDR1 and CDR2: SGHVS and FNYEAQ. Trimming removed 8 bases from V and 3 bases from J; junction bases left unmatched: 10. The CDR3 has 16 amino acids.

J is TRBJ2-7 and V is TRBV29-1; D may correspond to TRBD1 or TRBD2 (5 bases each). CDR1 and CDR2 from the germline V gene are SQVTM and ANQGSEA. This CDR3 region has 12 residues. Trimming left V 6 bases short and J 9 bases short, with 18 bases between. This CDR3 is CSVADTGDGQYF. As DNA, the CDR3 is TGCAGCGTAGCGGACACTGGAGACGGGCAGTACTTC.

This chain uses TRBV24-1 with TRBJ1-5; TRBD1 is a possible D gene (5 bases). Germline values: CDR1 KGHDR, CDR2 SFDVKD. Trimming cost V 5 bases and J 6 bases, with 10 bases left between them. This CDR3 is built from 13 residues. CDR3 nucleotide sequence: TGTGCCACCAGTGGGGACGGCAGTCAGCCCCAGCATTTT. It specifies CATSGDGSQPQHF.

For the CDR3, the DNA is TGTGCCAGCAGTTACTCCGGGACAGGGGATTGGTATGGCTACACCTTC. This sequence encodes CASSYSGTGDWYGYTF. The chain links TRBV6-2 or TRBV6-3 to TRBJ1-2; 10 bases align to TRBD1. CDR3 length equals 16 residues. Trimming took 0 bases from V and 5 from J; bases not matched to a gene: 6. Germline V CDR1 and CDR2: MNHEY, SVGEGT.

CDR3 region: CASSLEGSGAGYGYTF. The DNA for the CDR3 is TGTGCCAGCAGCTTAGAGGGGTCGGGGGCCGGCTATGGCTACACCTTC. The chain uses TRBV7-2 and TRBJ1-2; D may be TRBD1 (6 bases). The V end lost 1 base, the J end lost 4 bases, and 16 bases lay between the germline ends. The V gene's germline CDR1 is SGHTA and CDR2 FQGNSA. CDR3 length equals 16 residues. The full variable domain, completed using reference TRBV7-2 and TRBJ1-2, is GAGVSQSPSNKVTEKGKDVELRCDPISGHTALYWYRQSLGQGLEFLIYFQGNSAPDKSGLPSDRFSAERTGGSVSTLTIQRTQQEDSAVYLCASSLEGSGAGYGYTFGSGTRLTVV.

This clone appeared a single time. The chain uses TRBV9 and TRBJ1-2; D might be TRBD1 (5 bases). Germline assignment: CDR1 SGDLS and CDR2 YYNGEE. The CDR3 covers 15 residues. Between the trimmed V and J ends, which lost 0 bases and 8 bases, there was a span of 17 bases. CDR3: CASSVEDKGRDGYTF. CDR3 DNA sequence: TGTGCCAGCAGCGTAGAGGACAAGGGTCGGGACGGCTACACCTTC.

The chain links TRBV11-3 to TRBJ2-7, with D perhaps TRBD1 or TRBD2 (5 bases each). The V end was cut by 1 base, the J end by 3 bases, with 13 bases between. This CDR3 is built from 15 residues. Germline V gene lookup returns CDR1 SGHNT and CDR2 YENEEA. The CDR3, as DNA: TGTGCCAGCAGCTTAGGGCTGGGGACCGACTACGAGCAGTACTTC. Translated, it gives CASSLGLGTDYEQYF. Full variable domain (missing parts from reference TRBV11-3 and TRBJ2-7): EAGVVQSPRYKIIEKKQPVAFWCNPISGHNTLYWYLQNLGQGPELLIRYENEEAVDDSQLPKDRFSAERLKGVDSTLKIQPAELGDSAVYLCASSLGLGTDYEQYFGPGTRLTVT.

This rearrangement joins TRBV11-3 to TRBJ2-1; perhaps TRBD2 as D (6 bases). From germline, CDR1 is SGHNT and CDR2 YENEEA. Trimming left V 5 bases short and J 5 bases short, with 16 bases between. This CDR3 comprises 15 residues. CDR3 DNA sequence: TGTGCCAGCAGCACTAGTGGGGGGATACACAATGAGCAGTTCTTC. This gives the protein CASSTSGGIHNEQFF.

The chain carries TRBV19 and TRBJ1-5, with a weak D call TRBD1 (6 bases). Trimming left V 3 bases short and J 0 bases short, with 12 bases between. The CDR3 is 16 residues long. Germline V CDR1 and CDR2: LNHDA, SQIVND (reference sequence). Here the CDR3 DNA reads TGTGCCAGTAGTATCACAGGGACTTATAGCAATCAGCCCCAGCATTTT. Amino acid sequence: CASSITGTYSNQPQHF.

The V and J genes are TRBV9 and TRBJ1-4; D remains ambiguous. CDR3 length: 14 residues. CDR1 and CDR2 (germline): SGDLS, YYNGEE. Trimming cost V 10 bases and J 4 bases, with 17 bases left between them. Here the CDR3 DNA reads TGTGCCGGCCCAGGATCGAGGTTTAATGAAAAACTGTTTTTT. Its translation: CAGPGSRFNEKLFF.

The rearrangement links TRBV5-6 to TRBJ2-7, with D perhaps matching TRBD1 or TRBD2 (6 bases each). V shed 1 base and J shed 2 bases, with 16 bases lying between them. The CDR3 is 16 amino acids. Germline-derived CDR1 and CDR2 are SGHDT and YYEEEE. In DNA form, the CDR3 reads TGTGCCAGCAGCTTGAGGAGGGGGGCAGCCCCCTACGAGCAGTACTTC. It translates to CASSLRRGAAPYEQYF.

The genes are TRBV9 and TRBJ2-3; 10 nucleotides line up with TRBD2. The germline V gene encodes CDR1 SGDLS and CDR2 YYNGEE. CDR3 length: 16 residues. J gave up 4 bases and V 1 base, and 6 bases lay outside the gene matches. CDR3 amino acids: CASSVSSGSEADTQYF. CDR3 coding DNA: TGTGCCAGCAGCGTATCTAGCGGGAGTGAGGCAGATACGCAGTATTTT. The full variable domain, rest sourced from reference TRBV9 and TRBJ2-3, is DSGVTQTPKHLITATGQRVTLRCSPRSGDLSVYWYQQSLDQGLQFLIQYYNGEERAKGNILERFSAQQFPDLHSELNLSSLELGDSALYFCASSVSSGSEADTQYFGPGTRLTVL.

The chain links TRBV12-5 to TRBJ1-4, with 10 nucleotides matching TRBD1. The CDR3 has 16 amino acids. The V gene end was trimmed by 0 bases and the J gene end by 6 bases; junction bases not matched to a gene: 4. In germline, CDR1 is LGHNT, CDR2 FRNRAP. The CDR3 coding sequence is TGTGCTAGTGGTTTGGTAGGGACAGGGGACGATGAAAAACTGTTTTTT. It specifies CASGLVGTGDDEKLFF.

The V gene is TRBV7-2, the J gene TRBJ1-4; 10 bases are shared with TRBD1. There are 16 residues in the CDR3. Per germline, CDR1 SGHTA and CDR2 FQGNSA. V dropped 5 bases and J dropped 2; count of bases not matched to a gene: 5. The CDR3 region is CASSTGQGGTNEKLFF. The CDR3 bases are TGTGCCAGCAGCACCGGACAGGGGGGGACTAATGAAAAACTGTTTTTT. Looking up the rest from reference TRBV7-2 and TRBJ1-4 gives the full variable domain: GAGVSQSPSNKVTEKGKDVELRCDPISGHTALYWYRQSLGQGLEFLIYFQGNSAPDKSGLPSDRFSAERTGGSVSTLTIQRTQQEDSAVYLCASSTGQGGTNEKLFFGSGTQLSVL.

The chain carries TRBV5-1 and TRBJ1-3, with D maybe TRBD1 (6 bases). CDR1 and CDR2 (germline): SGHRS, YFSETQ. The V and J ends lost 0 bases and 0 bases respectively, with 10 bases between them. This CDR3 is built from 16 residues. Written as DNA, the CDR3 is TGCGCCAGCAGCTTGGTTCGACAGGACTCTGGAAACACCATATATTTT. As protein: CASSLVRQDSGNTIYF.

The J gene is TRBJ1-4, the V gene TRBV27, with 8 bases fitting TRBD1. The ends lost 5 bases at V and 0 bases at J; junction bases unmatched: 8. Germline-derived CDR1 and CDR2 are MNHEY and SMNVEV (reference sequence). The CDR3 has 17 residues. CDR3 in amino acids: CASSPQDREATNEKLFF. The CDR3 coding sequence is TGTGCCAGCAGTCCCCAGGACAGGGAAGCAACTAATGAAAAACTGTTTTTT.

The chain uses TRBV24-1 and TRBJ1-2; possible D gene TRBD1, 6 bases. The CDR3 is made up of 17 amino acids. CDR1 and CDR2 (germline): KGHDR, SFDVKD. Trimming shortened V by 4 bases and J by 5 bases, and 22 bases separated the two germline ends. CDR3 in DNA: TGTGCCACCAGTGACCCGGGACAAGCCGGGGGGATGTATGGCTACACCTTC. This translates into CATSDPGQAGGMYGYTF.

J is TRBJ1-4 and V is TRBV7-8; D is ambiguous. This CDR3 has 16 amino acids. The germline CDR1 and CDR2 sequences are SGHVS and FQNEAQ. The ends were cut back, 1 base at V and 4 bases at J, with 13 bases in the middle. The CDR3 DNA follows: TGTGCCAGCAGCTTAGGAACAGACGTTTATAATGAAAAACTGTTTTTT. It encodes CASSLGTDVYNEKLFF.

This chain joins TRBV11-3 and TRBJ1-3; D is ambiguous. The germline gives CDR1 SGHNT, CDR2 YENEEA. V gave up 8 bases and J gave up 0 bases, with 14 bases separating them. The CDR3 length is 15 residues. CDR3 amino acids: CASGVEGSSGNTIYF. The DNA of the CDR3 is TGTGCCAGCGGAGTGGAGGGAAGCTCTGGAAACACCATATATTTT.

This clone was counted a single time. The V and J genes are TRBV6-2 or TRBV6-3 and TRBJ2-1, with D unresolved. The germline V and J ends were trimmed by 6 bases and 9 bases, with 21 bases remaining between them. The CDR3 runs 15 residues. Germline V gives CDR1 MNHEY, CDR2 SVGEGT. CDR3 protein: CASSAAERPWGEQFF. The CDR3 region has the DNA TGTGCCAGCAGCGCCGCAGAGAGGCCCTGGGGTGAGCAGTTCTTC.

The V and J genes are TRBV1 and TRBJ1-1. TRBV1 is reported as a pseudogene. The CDR3 loop spans 14 amino acids. In DNA form, the CDR3 reads TGCACCAGCAGCCAAGATATTTTGCGGCCCGAAGCTTTCTTT. This codes for CTSSQDILRPEAFF.